These 24 T cell receptor beta chains originate from one sample sequenced in a study of identical twins. TCRdb analysed the 5' RACE reads with MiXCR anew, one entry per CDR3 protein. The sample lists 690,000 or so distinct CDR3 sequences, 8.6% occurring once. This sample was also put to use in a study of yellow fever vaccine responses in identical twins.

Sequencing used PBMCs. These TCRs come from a woman aged 18-29 years in good health.

Only a few counts were recorded for this clonotype. This chain links TRBV20-1 with TRBJ2-5, with 8 positions matching TRBD2. From germline, CDR1 is DFQATT and CDR2 SNEGSKA (reference sequence). Trimming cost V 1 base and J 5 bases; bases outside gene matches: 6. The CDR3 is made up of 14 amino acids. The CDR3 sequence is CSARVWREAETQYF. The CDR3 DNA sequence: TGCAGTGCTAGAGTTTGGCGGGAGGCTGAGACCCAGTACTTC.

This clonotype turned up a few times. This chain joins TRBV5-6 and TRBJ2-1, with TRBD2 as a possible D gene (6 bases). The CDR3 runs to 15 residues. Trimming stripped 0 bases from V and 4 bases from J, with 11 bases between. Germline CDR1 and CDR2: SGHDT and YYEEEE. The DNA of the CDR3 is TGTGCCAGCAGCTTGGTACTAGCCTTGTACAATGAGCAGTTCTTC. Residues: CASSLVLALYNEQFF.

The V gene is TRBV6-1, the J gene TRBJ2-5; no clear D. V gave up 1 base and J gave up 0 bases, with 9 bases separating them. The CDR3 runs 15 residues. CDR1 is MNHNS and CDR2 is SASEGT in the germline V gene. CDR3 region: CASSEDQLNQETQYF. DNA of the CDR3: TGTGCCAGCAGTGAAGACCAGTTGAACCAAGAGACCCAGTACTTC.

This clonotype was detected many times. The rearrangement links TRBV12-3 or TRBV12-4 to TRBJ1-1; possibly TRBD1 for D (6 bases). The CDR3 is 13 residues long. V dropped 2 bases and J dropped 3 bases, with 7 bases sitting between them. The CDR3 region has the DNA TGTGCCAGCAGTTTAAAGGGGGACACTGAAGCTTTCTTT. Translation gives CASSLKGDTEAFF.

Ten or more counts support this clonotype. The chain links TRBV6-2 or TRBV6-3 to TRBJ1-2; D might be TRBD1 (6 bases). This CDR3 has 14 amino acids. Germline lookup yields CDR1 MNHEY and CDR2 SVGEGT. V was trimmed by 4 bases and J by 3 bases, leaving 12 bases between them. CDR3 coding DNA: TGTGCCAGCAGTTCCCCGGACAGATACTATGGCTACACCTTC. This encodes CASSSPDRYYGYTF.

Comments on this clonotype: One base away lies a much larger clone, so this may be a sequencing read error. DNA for the CDR3: TGTGCCAGCACCCAAGACGGGACCGCTTTACTTAAAGAGACCCAGTACTTC. This gives the protein CASTQDGTALLKETQYF. J is TRBJ2-5 and V is TRBV3-1; D could derive from TRBD1 or TRBD2 (5 bases each). CDR1 and CDR2 (germline): LGHDT, YNNKEL (reference sequence). The CDR3 has 17 amino acids.

The chain is built from TRBV7-3 and TRBJ2-2, with TRBD1 matching 8 bases. The germline V gene has CDR1 SGHTA and CDR2 FQGTGA. The length of the CDR3 is 18 residues. V shed 5 bases and J 1 base; nucleotides not matched to a gene: 12. Here the CDR3 DNA reads TGTGCCAGCAGCCAAGAACCGGCAGGGGGCCGGAACACCGGGGAGCTGTTTTTT. Translating it yields CASSQEPAGGRNTGELFF.

The chain couples TRBV11-2 to TRBJ2-1, with TRBD2 identical over 13 bases. In germline, CDR1 is SGHAT, CDR2 FQNNGV. The V gene end was trimmed by 5 bases and the J gene end by 7 bases; junction bases not matched to a gene: 23. The CDR3 is 21 residues long. CDR3 sequence (DNA): TGTGCCAGCAGCGCAACTACCCGGGGACTAGCGGGAAGGTCTTCTAGGAATGAGCAGTTCTTC. Its translation: CASSATTRGLAGRSSRNEQFF.

This clonotype came up a few times. The V and J genes are TRBV7-9 and TRBJ2-7; 11 nucleotides match TRBD2. This CDR3 spans 17 amino acids. V shed 0 bases, J shed 2 bases, and the junction held 6 bases outside the gene matches. The germline V gene encodes CDR1 SEHNR and CDR2 FQNEAQ (reference sequence). The CDR3 is CASSLASGLAAPYEQYF. The DNA for the CDR3 is TGTGCCAGCAGCTTAGCCTCGGGACTAGCGGCACCCTACGAGCAGTACTTC.

The chain links TRBV5-1 to TRBJ2-3; D may match TRBD1 or TRBD2 (5 bases each). Germline CDR1 reads SGHRS; CDR2 reads YFSETQ. The CDR3 spans 15 residues. Between the trimmed V and J ends, which lost 7 bases and 0 bases, there was a span of 15 bases. The CDR3 coding sequence is TGCGCCAGCGTACAAGGGACGGATAGCACAGATACGCAGTATTTT. The encoded protein is CASVQGTDSTDTQYF.

A few counts support this clonotype. V gene TRBV3-1 combines with J gene TRBJ1-4; D is uncertain. The germline V and J ends were trimmed by 4 bases and 4 bases, with 10 bases remaining between them. Germline CDR1 is LGHDT and CDR2 is YNNKEL (reference sequence). This CDR3 has 14 residues. The CDR3: CASSRKTDNEKLFF. CDR3 nucleotide sequence: TGTGCCAGCAGCCGGAAGACGGATAATGAAAAACTGTTTTTT.

This clonotype came up many times. This sequence joins TRBV5-1 and TRBJ1-1; perhaps TRBD1 as D (5 bases). The V and J ends lost 4 bases and 1 base respectively, with 14 bases between them. The CDR3 loop spans 15 amino acids. Per germline, CDR1 SGHRS and CDR2 YFSETQ. The CDR3 region is CASSPGQQKNTEAFF. As DNA, the CDR3 is TGCGCCAGCAGCCCCGGACAACAGAAGAACACTGAAGCTTTCTTT.

The CDR3 loop is CSVVTSPYEQYF. The CDR3 DNA is TGCAGCGTTGTGACGTCACCCTACGAGCAGTACTTC. The chain couples TRBV29-1 to TRBJ2-7; the D is unclear. With 4 bases removed from V and 2 bases from J, the gap between germline ends came to 9 bases. This CDR3 is built from 12 residues. In germline, CDR1 is SQVTM, CDR2 ANQGSEA.

Only a few counts were recorded for this clonotype. Here the CDR3 DNA reads TGTGCCAGCATCTGGCGGGGGGGCACAGATACGCAGTATTTT. As protein: CASIWRGGTDTQYF. J is TRBJ2-3 and V is TRBV2, with TRBD2 identical over 8 bases. CDR1 and CDR2 (germline): SNHLY, FYNNEI. The V gene end was trimmed by 7 bases and the J gene end by 1 base; junction bases not matched to a gene: 4. The CDR3 has 14 residues.

The V gene is TRBV7-9, the J gene TRBJ1-4, with D possibly matching TRBD1 (5 bases). Germline V gives CDR1 SEHNR, CDR2 FQNEAQ (reference sequence). CDR3 size: 14 residues. The ends were cut back, 3 bases at V and 7 bases at J, with 12 bases in the middle. CDR3 DNA: TGTGCCAGCAGCTTCGGGACGGCGGGTGAAAAACTGTTTTTT. This gives the protein CASSFGTAGEKLFF.

This clonotype was detected only a few times. This chain connects TRBV2 to TRBJ2-2; no clear D gene. Trimming took off 3 bases at V and 7 bases at J, with 9 bases between the two ends. CDR3 length: 13 residues. Germline CDR1 SNHLY, CDR2 FYNNEI. The CDR3 sequence: CASSESSVGELFF. The CDR3 DNA reads as TGTGCCAGCAGTGAGTCGTCGGTCGGGGAGCTGTTTTTT. Based on the CDR3 plus reference TRBV2 and TRBJ2-2, the full variable domain is EPEVTQTPSHQVTQMGQEVILRCVPISNHLYFYWYRQILGQKVEFLVSFYNNEISEKSEIFDDQFSVERPDGSNFTLKIRSTKLEDSAMYFCASSESSVGELFFGEGSRLTVL.

In its sample, this clonotype was seen many times. The chain couples TRBV3-1 to TRBJ2-3; D is possibly TRBD1 (6 bases). This CDR3 spans 16 amino acids. Germline V gene lookup returns CDR1 LGHDT and CDR2 YNNKEL (reference sequence). V lost 4 bases, J lost 0 bases, and 14 bases lay in between. This CDR3 reads CASSPNRQGSTDTQYF. CDR3 DNA: TGTGCCAGCAGCCCTAATCGGCAGGGGAGCACAGATACGCAGTATTTT.

This clonotype was detected many times. The chain is built from TRBV2 and TRBJ2-5; 10 nucleotides line up with TRBD2. Germline assignment: CDR1 SNHLY and CDR2 FYNNEI. The CDR3 is 14 residues long. The V segment lost 4 bases and the J segment 5 bases; nucleotides outside the gene matches: 4. The chain's CDR3 is CASSGAGGVETQYF. The CDR3 DNA sequence: TGTGCCAGCAGTGGAGCGGGGGGGGTGGAGACCCAGTACTTC.

The chain joins TRBV5-1 to TRBJ2-7; no clear D gene. Trimming pared 0 bases from V and 6 bases from J, leaving 13 bases between. CDR3 length equals 14 residues. Germline V gene sequence: CDR1 SGHRS, CDR2 YFSETQ. CDR3 nucleotides: TGCGCCAGCAGCTTGGCCCAGGTCGCTTCCGAGCAGTACTTC. It yields the protein CASSLAQVASEQYF.

This clonotype was found many times. J is TRBJ2-3 and V is TRBV29-1, with 9 positions matching TRBD1. The V segment lost 1 base and the J segment 2 bases; nucleotides outside the gene matches: 1. This CDR3 has 14 amino acids. Germline loops: CDR1 SQVTM, CDR2 ANQGSEA. CDR3 sequence reads: CSVEGTGVTDTQYF. CDR3 coding DNA: TGCAGCGTTGAAGGGACAGGGGTCACAGATACGCAGTATTTT.

There are many counts of this clonotype. The chain combines TRBV12-3 or TRBV12-4 with TRBJ2-3; D gene ambiguous. V was cut by 1 base and J by 2 bases, with 7 bases left in between. This CDR3 comprises 14 residues. CDR3 in DNA: TGTGCCAGCAGTTTAGGGACGGACACAGATACGCAGTATTTT. This gives the protein CASSLGTDTDTQYF.

This chain joins TRBV5-2 and TRBJ2-2; TRBD1 is taken as the D call from the table, unchecked against the DNA. TRBV5-2 has pseudogene status. This CDR3 spans 16 amino acids. The CDR3 DNA reads TGTGCCAGGGGCTCCGGGTTGGGGGGAGACACCGGGGAGCTGTTTTTT. Protein product: CARGSGLGGDTGELFF.

In this sample, this clonotype turned up many times. CDR3 sequence reads: CATSDFTGGNTQYF. CDR3 coding DNA: TGTGCCACCAGTGATTTTACAGGGGGAAATACGCAGTATTTT. This chain connects TRBV24-1 to TRBJ2-3, with TRBD1 identical over 8 bases. V gave up 1 base and J gave up 7 bases; unmatched junction bases: 3. The CDR3 runs to 14 residues. Germline V gives CDR1 KGHDR, CDR2 SFDVKD.

In this sample, this clonotype turned up a few times. V usage is TRBV20-1 and J usage is TRBJ2-2, with 9 bases matching TRBD2. Trimming removed 6 bases from V and 0 bases from J; junction bases left unmatched: 8. Germline V gives CDR1 DFQATT, CDR2 SNEGSKA (reference sequence). There are 16 residues in the CDR3. CDR3 sequence reads: CSAPPREGANTGELFF. DNA for the CDR3: TGCAGTGCCCCACCGCGGGAGGGAGCGAACACCGGGGAGCTGTTTTTT.